Sequencing of this TCR beta chain was carried out in a study of cytotoxic CD8 clonotypes in ibrutinib-treated CLL. Study as a whole: Investigators reported some 24 partial and 2 complete responses; after median approximately 74 months, roughly 15 patients remained remitted and approximately twelve progressed. Once patients had received a median 12 months of treatment, range 6 to 36, response samples were obtained. The study, taken as a whole, reports: Clonality was higher at ibrutinib response and returned toward baseline at progression. Clonality measured at baseline exceeded age-matched healthy donors, tracking circulating CD8+ T-cell counts.

Clones were read by immunoSEQ multiplex PCR, and TCRdb kept only the in-frame ones, dropping some. The sample holds over 150,000 clones, approximately 72% seen once. Regarding this clone: Its antigen is not identified.

Here the sequenced sample was PBMCs, taken after 24 months of ibrutinib treatment. The sequence derives from a human donor with chronic lymphocytic leukemia.

The CDR3, as DNA: TGCGCCAGCAGTCAACCGAAACCAGATAAGGGGAACACTGAAGCTTTCTTT. Translating it yields CASSQPKPDKGNTEAFF. This chain links TRBV23-1 with TRBJ1-1; no definite D call. TRBV23-1 is sorted into the ORF group, with uncertain function. V was cut by 2 bases and J by 1 base, with 17 bases left in between. The CDR3 is 17 residues long.